Below are 3 T cell receptor beta chains sequenced from a single sample in a study of response to subunit inactivated influenza vaccine (dated by TCRdb to 2016 to 2018). Libraries were built with RT-PCR. This sample was sequenced with an Illumina HiSeq 2500. Clones were called with MiXCR by TCRdb after fastp trimmed the public reads at Q25, and only in-frame beta chains were retained. A single entry per CDR3 protein holds the most common genes and DNA from its merged rows. For this sample there are about 540,000 distinct CDR3 sequences; around 15% appear just once. Of the sample, over 8.5% is held by the ten largest clones. Sequenced material: PBMCs from blood, taken roughly 12 days after vaccination. Every receptor here comes from a man aged 50-60 years who received an inactivated influenza vaccine. Donor details come from another sample of the same person, matched by shared clones.

The CDR3 protein is CAISEIDATNYGYTF. CDR3 coding DNA: TGTGCCATCAGTGAGATAGACGCCACTAACTATGGCTACACCTTC. V gene TRBV10-3 combines with J gene TRBJ1-2, with D unclear. CDR3 size: 15 residues. CDR1 is ENHRY and CDR2 is SYGVKD in the germline V gene. V gave up 2 bases and J gave up 0 bases, with 10 bases separating them.

This clonotype was counted many times. The chain has TRBV28 and TRBJ1-3, with D possibly being TRBD1 (6 bases). Germline CDR1 MDHEN, CDR2 SYDVKM. The CDR3 runs to 14 residues. Deletions cut 7 bases from V and 6 bases from J, with 16 bases between. CDR3 sequence (DNA): TGTGCCAGCAAAACCCGACAGGCTCTAAACACCATATATTTT. Its translation: CASKTRQALNTIYF.

This clonotype has only a few counts. The chain couples TRBV4-2 to TRBJ2-1, with TRBD2 identical over 9 bases. Trimming cost V 4 bases and J 2 bases; bases outside gene matches: 6. CDR1 and CDR2 from the germline V gene are LGHNA and YNFKEQ. The CDR3 runs to 16 residues. The CDR3 loop reads CASSPRAGGAYNEQFF. The DNA for the CDR3 is TGTGCCAGCAGCCCCAGAGCGGGGGGCGCCTACAATGAGCAGTTCTTC.